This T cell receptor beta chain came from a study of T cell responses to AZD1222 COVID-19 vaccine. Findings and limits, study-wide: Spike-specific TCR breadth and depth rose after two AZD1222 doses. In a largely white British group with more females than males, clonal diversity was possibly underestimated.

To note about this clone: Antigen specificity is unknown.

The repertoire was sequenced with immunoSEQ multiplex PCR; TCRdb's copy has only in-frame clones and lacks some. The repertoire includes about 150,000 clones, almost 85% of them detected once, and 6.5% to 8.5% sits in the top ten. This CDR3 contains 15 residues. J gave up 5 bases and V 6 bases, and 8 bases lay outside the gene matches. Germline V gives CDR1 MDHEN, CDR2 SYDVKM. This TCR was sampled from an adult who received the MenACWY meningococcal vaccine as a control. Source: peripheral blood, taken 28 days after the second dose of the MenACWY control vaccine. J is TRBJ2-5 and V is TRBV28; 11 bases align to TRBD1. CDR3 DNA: TGTGCCAGCAGCCGGGACAGGGGGATAGCGGAGACCCAGTACTTC. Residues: CASSRDRGIAETQYF.